The clone carrying this T cell receptor beta chain was found many times. Its matching antigen is unknown. Amplified regions were TCR beta CDR3 sequences from RNA transcripts. The TCR CDR3 was amplified in a first-round RT-PCR using the HTBI primer set. TCRdb re-derived calls from the multiplex PCR reads in MiXCR, one entry per CDR3 protein. The sample consists of about half a million distinct CDR3 sequences, approximately 25% of them appearing once. The data were taken from a study of T cells in Graves' hyperthyroidism and ophthalmopathy. Study outcomes and limitations: Within blood appeared most thyroid clonotypes that had expanded above 0.001.

Germline V gene lookup returns CDR1 SGDLS and CDR2 YYNGEE. This CDR3 contains 14 residues. V was pared by 0 bases and J by 4 bases, with 7 bases between. Thyroid ultrasound and orbital computed tomography, with clinical symptoms and serum thyroxine and TRAb, informed diagnoses. The TCR was taken from a woman aged 25 to 39 with Graves' ophthalmopathy. The genes are TRBV9 and TRBJ2-2, with D unresolved. Sequenced sample: blood. The DNA for the CDR3 is TGTGCCAGCAGCGTAGCTCTCGGCACCGGGGAGCTGTTTTTT. It yields the protein CASSVALGTGELFF.